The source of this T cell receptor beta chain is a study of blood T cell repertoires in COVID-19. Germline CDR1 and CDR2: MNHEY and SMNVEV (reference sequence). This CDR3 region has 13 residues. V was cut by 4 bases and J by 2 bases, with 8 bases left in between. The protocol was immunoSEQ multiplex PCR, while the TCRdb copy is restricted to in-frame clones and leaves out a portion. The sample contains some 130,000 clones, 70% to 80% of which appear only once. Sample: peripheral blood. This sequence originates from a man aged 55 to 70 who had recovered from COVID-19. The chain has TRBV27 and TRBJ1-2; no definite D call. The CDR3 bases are TGTGCCAGCAGTTCAGGTCGAAACTATGGCTACACCTTC. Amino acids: CASSSGRNYGYTF.